The present entry profiles one T cell receptor beta chain with its context. Its antigen is unknown. Time point here: blood 2 weeks post-SBRT. Treatment meaning: 15 Gy SBRT to primary tumor, nephrectomy 4 weeks later. After SBRT, blood was collected at 2 and 4 weeks, plus baseline. This sample was taken from a study of radiation and T cells in renal cell carcinoma. General observations from the study: From baseline, blood top tumor clonotypes peaked at 2 weeks post-radiation.

Germline V gene lookup returns CDR1 LGHNA and CDR2 YSLEER. This CDR3 contains 12 residues. V lost 2 bases, J lost 13 bases, and 14 bases lay in between. Sequencing used immunoSEQ multiplex PCR; TCRdb keeps in-frame clones, though not all of them. The sample gives roughly 140,000 clones, roughly 86% of which show up once; 10% to 15% is in the top ten. Sequences were derived from blood, sampled from a patient whose treatment included radiotherapy and nephrectomy. The chain has TRBV4-3 and TRBJ1-2, with D unresolved. The receptor was derived from a woman between 50 and 59 years old with renal cell carcinoma. The CDR3 spells CASSQSTGRITF. In nucleotides, the CDR3 is TGCGCCAGCAGCCAATCGACCGGACGGATCACCTTC.